This entry features one T cell receptor beta chain sequence. This entry comes from a study of blood T cell repertoires in COVID-19. The CDR3 is 15 residues long. Germline assignment: CDR1 KGHSH and CDR2 LQKENI. Trimming left V 5 bases short and J 3 bases short, with 14 bases between. In the source study's methods: The authors estimated nucleated cell counts from reference gene primer amplification. TCRdb's table, derived via immunoSEQ multiplex PCR, lists solely in-frame clones and lacks some. The V and J calls and clone size come from that table; D and trimming were worked out from the DNA. The data show some 150,000 clones, 80% to 90% seen once.

The rearrangement joins TRBV18 to TRBJ2-1; TRBD2 might be the D (6 bases). The TCR originated in a woman in her forties or fifties with acute or convalescent COVID-19. The material sequenced was peripheral blood. The CDR3 nucleotides read TGTGCCAGCTCAGCTGCTAGCGCGGTCTACAATGAGCAGTTCTTC. Protein sequence: CASSAASAVYNEQFF.